This T cell receptor beta chain emerged from a study of cytomegalovirus exposure and HLA in healthy donors. General observations from the study: A later analysis linked a missense variant in DCLRE1C to the trimming of TCR beta V and J genes.

The CDR3 has 14 amino acids. V was pared by 6 bases and J by 6 bases, with 17 bases between. Germline CDR1 and CDR2: MGHDK and SYGVNS. With regard to this clone: Antigen unknown.

This PCR relied on a set of 60 Vbeta primers and 13 Jbeta primers. Measured with immunoSEQ multiplex PCR; TCRdb has only the in-frame clones, and not every one. The data hold 75,000 to 100,000 clones, with roughly 80% observed a single time. V and J are TRBV25-1 and TRBJ1-2; D unresolved. The sample consisted of PBMCs. The source is a man aged 55-75 years in good health and CMV-seropositive. CDR3: CASSTNFKSDGYTF. The DNA of the CDR3 is TGTGCCAGCAGCACTAACTTTAAAAGCGATGGCTACACCTTC.